This TCR beta chain was identified during a study of T cells in Graves' hyperthyroidism and ophthalmopathy. Regarding the study as a whole: Blood samples included most of the expanded thyroid clonotypes exceeding 0.001.

The patients, who ranged from 18 to 65 in age, presented with newly diagnosed hyperthyroidism lasting under 2 months. V shed 3 bases and J shed 9 bases, with 9 bases lying between them. CDR3 size: 12 residues. From RNA transcripts, TCR beta CDR3 regions were amplified. Carried out on the TCR CDR3, a first-round RT-PCR used the HTBI primer set. In TCRdb, the multiplex PCR reads were re-called with MiXCR into one record per CDR3 protein. Counted here are about 200,000 distinct CDR3 sequences, roughly 17% occurring once; the ten biggest clones make up about half. This clonotype was seen repeatedly, ten times or more. Its specificity is unknown.

Sequenced: blood. The rearrangement links TRBV12-3 or TRBV12-4 to TRBJ1-5; D remains unclear. This TCR was recovered from a woman aged 45 to 65 with Graves' hyperthyroidism. The CDR3 loop is CASSFGVAPQHF. In DNA, the CDR3 is TGTGCCAGCAGTTTTGGGGTAGCGCCCCAGCATTTT.